This TCR beta chain was sequenced during a study of blood T cell repertoires in COVID-19. Study-level background: Acute-phase and convalescent COVID-19 samples originated in the United States, Italy and Spain.

Germline lookup yields CDR1 SEHNR and CDR2 FQNEAQ (reference sequence). V was pared by 5 bases and J by 3 bases, with 9 bases of the junction left unmatched. CDR3 length: 15 amino acids. The authors' processing: The assay estimated nucleated cells by amplifying reference gene primers. This table comes from immunoSEQ multiplex PCR, and its TCRdb copy is limited to in-frame clones, with some not included. V, J and clone size are taken as reported in that table, and D and trimming were inferred from the DNA itself. Here the sample spans 130,000 to 150,000 clones, more than 80% being singletons. This clonotype was sampled from a woman older than 75 in a cohort sampled during active or convalescent COVID-19. The rearrangement uses TRBV7-9 and TRBJ2-7, with 8 bases lining up with TRBD1. The source material was peripheral blood. This CDR3 reads CASSVGQGDNYEQYF. CDR3 in DNA: TGTGCCAGCAGCGTTGGACAGGGTGACAACTACGAGCAGTACTTC.